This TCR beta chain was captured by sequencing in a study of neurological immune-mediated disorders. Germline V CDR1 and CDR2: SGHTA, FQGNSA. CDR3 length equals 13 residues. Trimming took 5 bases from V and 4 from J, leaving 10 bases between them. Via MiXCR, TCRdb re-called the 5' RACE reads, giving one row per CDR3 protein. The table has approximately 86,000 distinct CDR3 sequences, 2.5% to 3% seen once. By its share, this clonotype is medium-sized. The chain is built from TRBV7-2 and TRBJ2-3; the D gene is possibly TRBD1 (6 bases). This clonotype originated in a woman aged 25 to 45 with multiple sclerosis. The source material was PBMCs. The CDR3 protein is CASSPNRADTQYF. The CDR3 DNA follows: TGTGCCAGCAGCCCTAACAGGGCAGATACGCAGTATTTT.